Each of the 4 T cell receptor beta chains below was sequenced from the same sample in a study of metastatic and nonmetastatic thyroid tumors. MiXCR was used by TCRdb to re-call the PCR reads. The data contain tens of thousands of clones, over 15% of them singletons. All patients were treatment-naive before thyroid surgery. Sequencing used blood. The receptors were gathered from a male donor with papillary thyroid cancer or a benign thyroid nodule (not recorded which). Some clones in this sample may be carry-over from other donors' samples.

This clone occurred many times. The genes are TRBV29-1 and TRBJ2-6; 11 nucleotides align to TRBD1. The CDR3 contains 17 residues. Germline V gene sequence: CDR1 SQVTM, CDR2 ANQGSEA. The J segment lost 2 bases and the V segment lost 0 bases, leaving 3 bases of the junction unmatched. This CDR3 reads CSVEDRTGGAGANVLTF. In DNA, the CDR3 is TGCAGCGTTGAAGACCGGACAGGGGGCGCTGGGGCCAACGTCCTGACTTTC.

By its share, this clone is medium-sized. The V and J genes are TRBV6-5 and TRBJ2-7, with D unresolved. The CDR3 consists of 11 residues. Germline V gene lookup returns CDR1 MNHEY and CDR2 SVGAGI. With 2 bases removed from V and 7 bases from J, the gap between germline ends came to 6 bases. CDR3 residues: CASSYVGEQYF. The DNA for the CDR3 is TGTGCCAGCAGTTACGTGGGGGAGCAGTACTTC.

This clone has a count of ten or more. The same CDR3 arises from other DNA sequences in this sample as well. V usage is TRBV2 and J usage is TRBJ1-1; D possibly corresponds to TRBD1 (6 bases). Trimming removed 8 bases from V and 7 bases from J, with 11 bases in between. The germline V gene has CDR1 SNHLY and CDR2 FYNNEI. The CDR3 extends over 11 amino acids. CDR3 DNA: TGTGCCAGCGGACAGAGCGATGAAGCTTTCTTT. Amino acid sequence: CASGQSDEAFF.

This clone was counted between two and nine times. The CDR3: CASSKMGRQGVYEQYF. For the CDR3, the DNA is TGTGCCAGCAGCAAAATGGGCCGACAGGGAGTCTACGAGCAGTACTTC. V and J are TRBV11-1 and TRBJ2-7, with 7 bases aligning to TRBD1. The CDR3 totals 16 residues. In germline, CDR1 is SGHAT, CDR2 FQDESV (reference sequence). The V segment lost 5 bases and the J segment 3 bases; nucleotides outside the gene matches: 13.